This TCR beta chain was obtained from a study of blood T cell repertoires in COVID-19. Study summary: The United States, Italy and Spain were the sources of the acute and convalescent COVID-19 samples. The analysed material was cDNA or gDNA that came from T cells, B-cell-depleted T cells, or PBMCs.

In the original analysis: Reference gene primer amplification gave estimated nucleated cell counts. Some clones are missing from TCRdb's copy, which holds only in-frame ones; the method was immunoSEQ multiplex PCR. V and J calls and clone size are copied from that table; D and trimming were computed from the DNA. Of 70,000 or so clones in the sample, 90% were seen once. The receptor was isolated from a human donor in a cohort sampled during active COVID-19. Sample: peripheral blood.

In DNA, the CDR3 is TGTGCCAGCAGCCTGGGCGGGCGCTCCTACGAGCAGTACTTC. Encoded protein: CASSLGGRSYEQYF. V and J are TRBV7-3 and TRBJ2-7, with TRBD2 as a possible D gene (5 bases). Trimming stripped 5 bases from V and 0 bases from J, with 11 bases between. The germline V gene encodes CDR1 SGHTA and CDR2 FQGTGA. CDR3 length: 14 amino acids.